This T cell receptor (beta chain) was captured in a study of vaccination and CD4 T cells after COVID-19. About the study: Taking of post-vaccine samples occurred a median approximately 76 days after dose two (range 14 to 241). Stimuli were overlapping spike peptide pools of SARS-CoV-2 and three common cold coronaviruses (HCoV-NL63, HCoV-OC43, HCoV-229E).

The V end was cut by 4 bases, the J end by 7 bases, with 11 bases between. The V gene's germline CDR1 is ENHRY and CDR2 SYGVKD. The CDR3 is 13 residues long. This clonotype was found a few times. Its antigen is not identified. The Oncomine TCR Beta short-read assay generated sequence data from the DNA of cultured CD4+ T cells. Someone extracted genomic DNA from cultured CD4+ T cells. Each CDR3 protein gets one entry after TCRdb re-called the PCR reads with MiXCR. This table has around 10,000 distinct CDR3 sequences, roughly 60% appearing once. The sample's treatment: 10-day PBMC culture with coronavirus spike peptide pools or control peptides (ViraFEST assay). It was with approximately 9.2 IU/ml IL-2 and roughly 9.5 ug/ml peptide pools that 1.5 million to 2.5 million PBMCs per well were cultured.

The TCR comes from a human donor who had recovered from COVID-19. The chain combines TRBV10-3 with TRBJ1-5; D ambiguous. The specimen was CD4+ T cells from blood, cultured in vitro. CDR3 region: CAISGADGQPQHF. The CDR3 bases are TGTGCCATCAGTGGGGCAGACGGGCAGCCCCAGCATTTT.